Following are 10 T cell receptor beta chains from one sample sequenced in a study of cytomegalovirus exposure and HLA in healthy donors (dated by TCRdb to between 2016 and 2019). Library preparation used the immunoSEQ multiplex PCR assay. For the multiplex PCR, a mixture combining 60 forward primers for TCR Vbeta segments and 13 reverse primers for TCR Jbeta segments was used. The source is immuneACCESS, and TCRdb retained only in-frame sequences with V and J called. Part of the clones is not carried over; for the studies checked, unresolved V genes explain less than half of this, and the remainder is unexplained. In all, the sample holds about 160,000 clones, and over 70% of those were seen once. The ten largest clones capture about 2.7% of the sample. What was sequenced was PBMCs. The receptors shown here come from a woman aged 50 to 65 in good health and CMV-seropositive.

This clone was observed once. J is TRBJ1-6 and V is TRBV4-1; D remains ambiguous. CDR1 MGHRA and CDR2 YSYEKL come from the germline V gene. CDR3 length: 13 amino acids. Trimming left V 1 base short and J 7 bases short, with 5 bases between. In nucleotides, the CDR3 is TGCGCCAGCAGCCAAGTTGAGAATTCACCCCTCCACTTT. Translation: CASSQVENSPLHF.

V gene TRBV5-6 combines with J gene TRBJ1-1, with no clear D. V gave up 1 base and J gave up 1 base, with 8 bases separating them. The CDR3 is 14 residues long. The germline V gene has CDR1 SGHDT and CDR2 YYEEEE. As DNA, the CDR3 is TGTGCCAGCAGCTTGAGTCGCGCGAACACTGAAGCTTTCTTT. It yields the protein CASSLSRANTEAFF.

The chain is built from TRBV5-1 and TRBJ1-1; D possibly corresponds to TRBD1 (6 bases). Germline V CDR1 and CDR2: SGHRS, YFSETQ. This CDR3 has 14 amino acids. Trimming left V 1 base short and J 1 base short, with 8 bases between. The DNA for the CDR3 is TGCGCCAGCAGCTTGCAGACAGGGAACACTGAAGCTTTCTTT. Protein product: CASSLQTGNTEAFF.

The J gene is TRBJ2-1, the V gene TRBV27; unclear D gene. Trimming removed 3 bases from V and 8 bases from J, with 20 bases in between. The CDR3 spans 16 residues. Germline loops: CDR1 MNHEY, CDR2 SMNVEV (reference sequence). As DNA, the CDR3 is TGTGCCAGCAGTTTGGTAACGGTACCTTCATTCCATGAGCAGTTCTTC. Translated: CASSLVTVPSFHEQFF.

This chain connects TRBV23-1 to TRBJ1-5; 8 bases line up with TRBD1. TRBV23-1 has ORF status, its function being uncertain. The CDR3 spans 16 residues. Trimming at V came to 4 bases and at J to 0 bases, leaving 5 bases not matched to a gene. CDR3 DNA sequence: TGCGCCAGCAGTCTGGACAGGGACGATAGCAATCAGCCCCAGCATTTT. Encoded protein: CASSLDRDDSNQPQHF.

The chain recombines TRBV18 with TRBJ1-1; D remains unclear. Germline V lookup: CDR1 KGHSH, CDR2 LQKENI. This CDR3 has 13 residues. The V gene lost 3 bases and the J gene lost 1 base, with 6 bases spanning the gap. The chain's CDR3 is CASSPPENTEAFF. CDR3 DNA sequence: TGTGCCAGCTCACCGCCAGAGAACACTGAAGCTTTCTTT.

For the CDR3, the DNA is TGTGCCAGCAGTGAACAGGGGGTCTATGGCTACACCTTC. It encodes CASSEQGVYGYTF. The rearrangement links TRBV27 to TRBJ1-2; 8 bases map to TRBD1. CDR1 and CDR2 from the germline V gene are MNHEY and SMNVEV (reference sequence). J gave up 4 bases and V 5 bases, and 3 bases lay outside the gene matches. This CDR3 is 13 amino acids long.

This clone appeared once. The chain uses TRBV19 and TRBJ2-7; 7 nucleotides match TRBD2. This CDR3 has 18 amino acids. Germline CDR1 is LNHDA and CDR2 is SQIVND (reference sequence). Trimming took 1 base from V and 0 from J; bases not matched to a gene: 12. For the CDR3, the DNA is TGTGCCAGTAGTATAGGCGCACACCCCAGGGAGGGCTCCTACGAGCAGTACTTC. Protein product: CASSIGAHPREGSYEQYF.

The chain couples TRBV18 to TRBJ1-5; no definite D call. The germline gives CDR1 KGHSH, CDR2 LQKENI. V lost 3 bases and J lost 0, with 9 bases in between. The CDR3 loop spans 15 amino acids. CDR3 region: CASSPGPNSNQPQHF. The DNA of the CDR3 is TGTGCCAGCTCACCTGGGCCGAATAGCAATCAGCCCCAGCATTTT.

The V and J genes are TRBV7-9 and TRBJ1-4; 9 bases line up with TRBD1. J gave up 6 bases and V 4 bases, and 3 bases lay outside the gene matches. The germline CDR1 and CDR2 sequences are SEHNR and FQNEAQ (reference sequence). The CDR3 has 14 residues. CDR3 sequence (DNA): TGTGCCAGCAGCTCACAGGGGGCCCATGAAAAACTGTTTTTT. Translated, it gives CASSSQGAHEKLFF.